This is a list of T cell receptor beta chains from one sample in a study of naive and memory T cell subsets. TCRdb re-called the UMI-ligation and nested PCR reads through MiXCR, storing one row per CDR3 protein. This table holds 98,000 or so distinct CDR3 sequences, about 11% found once. Material: naive CD4+ T cells from blood. These receptors were obtained from a human donor in good health. Both conserved end residues are part of each CDR3. A D gene is named only where the DNA matches it firmly. The listing skips clone size in some rows; elsewhere it reads once, few, many or a size class.

v_gene	abundance	d_gene	j_gene	len	CDR3nt	CDR3aa
TRBV24-1	.	.	TRBJ2-3	16	TGTGCCACCCAAAAGACAGGCCCAGCAAGCACAGATACGCAGTATTTT	CATQKTGPASTDTQYF
TRBV18	.	.	TRBJ1-1	15	TGTGCCAGCTCACCTACGACAGGAGTGAACACTGAAGCTTTCTTT	CASSPTTGVNTEAFF
TRBV2	.	TRBD2	TRBJ2-1	13	TGTGCCAGCACTGCGGGAGAAGTCAATGAGCAGTTCTTC	CASTAGEVNEQFF
TRBV19	.	.	TRBJ1-4	17	TGTGCCAGTAATAGGAATGTCGTGGCGGCGAGAAATGAAAAACTGTTTTTT	CASNRNVVAARNEKLFF
TRBV7-2	.	.	TRBJ1-6	14	TGTGCCAGCAGCTTACAGGGCGATAATTCACCCCTCCACTTT	CASSLQGDNSPLHF
TRBV28	.	TRBD1	TRBJ2-7	15	TGTGCCAGCAGCCGCGCCGGGACAGGGATGAGCGAGCAGTACTTC	CASSRAGTGMSEQYF
TRBV2	.	.	TRBJ1-5	13	TGTGCCAGCAGTGTCACCTTCAATCAGCCCCAGCATTTT	CASSVTFNQPQHF
TRBV12-3/TRBV12-4	.	.	TRBJ2-3	12	TGTGCCAGCAGGAGATCAACAGATACGCAGTATTTT	CASRRSTDTQYF
TRBV5-1	.	TRBD1	TRBJ2-1	12	TGCGCCAGCAGCCCAACACAGGGGGGGCAGTTCTTC	CASSPTQGGQFF
TRBV20-1	many	TRBD1	TRBJ2-3	13	TGCAGCGCCCGAGACAGGGACACAGATACGCAGTATTTT	CSARDRDTDTQYF